This T cell receptor (beta chain) was sequenced in a study of blood T cell repertoires in COVID-19. Study information: Nucleic acid was either cDNA or gDNA, and it came from T cells, B-cell-depleted T cells, or PBMCs.

The junction had 7 bases not matched to a gene; V was cut back by 3 bases and J by 8 bases. The CDR3 has 14 residues. Germline loops: CDR1 LGHNA, CDR2 YNFKEQ. Recruited during active infection, patients (from Seattle) were subsequently followed longitudinally. Study processing details: Amplification of reference gene primers was used by the study to estimate nucleated cell counts. Profiled with immunoSEQ multiplex PCR; TCRdb holds only in-frame clones, not every one. V, J and clone size derive from that table, while D and trimming were established from the DNA sequence. The table lists some 190,000 clones, 70% to 90% of them singletons.

This TCR derives from a man at least 80 years old with COVID-19, enrolled during active disease. This rearrangement joins TRBV4-2 to TRBJ2-1, with TRBD2 matching over 7 bases. The sequencing sample was made of peripheral blood. Here the CDR3 DNA reads TGTGCCAGCAGCCACGGCTCTAGCGGCGATGAGCAGTTCTTC. Protein: CASSHGSSGDEQFF.